The source of this T cell receptor (beta chain) is a study of shared T cell receptors in the human thymus. This CDR3 contains 16 residues. V lost 4 bases, J lost 5 bases, and 10 bases stayed unmatched. Germline V lookup: CDR1 MNHEY, CDR2 SMNVEV (reference sequence). The protocol was immunoSEQ multiplex PCR, while the TCRdb copy is restricted to in-frame clones and leaves out a portion. Here the sample spans about 540,000 clones, around 82% being singletons. In addition, the sample was reused for a study of human thymus T cells.

The V gene is TRBV27, the J gene TRBJ1-5; 8 bases are shared with TRBD1. The clonotype comes from a boy younger than two with a congenital heart defect. Sequenced input: thymocytes. This chain's CDR3 is CASSSGQASSHQPQHF. The DNA for the CDR3 is TGTGCCAGCAGTTCGGGACAGGCATCCTCTCATCAGCCCCAGCATTTT.